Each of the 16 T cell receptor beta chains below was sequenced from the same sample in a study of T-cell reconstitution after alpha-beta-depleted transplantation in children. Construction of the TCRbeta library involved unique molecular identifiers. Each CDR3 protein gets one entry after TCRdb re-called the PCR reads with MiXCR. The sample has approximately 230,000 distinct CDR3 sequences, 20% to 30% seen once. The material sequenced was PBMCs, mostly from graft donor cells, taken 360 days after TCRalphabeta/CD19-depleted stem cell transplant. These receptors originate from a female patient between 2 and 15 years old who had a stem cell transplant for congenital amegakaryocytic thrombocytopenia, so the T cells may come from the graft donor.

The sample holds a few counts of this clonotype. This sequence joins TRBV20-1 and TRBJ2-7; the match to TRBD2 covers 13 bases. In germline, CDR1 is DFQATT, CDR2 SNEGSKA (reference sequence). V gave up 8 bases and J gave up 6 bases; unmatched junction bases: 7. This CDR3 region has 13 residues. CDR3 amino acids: CSLLAGGLSEQYF. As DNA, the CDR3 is TGCAGTCTACTAGCGGGAGGGCTCAGCGAGCAGTACTTC.

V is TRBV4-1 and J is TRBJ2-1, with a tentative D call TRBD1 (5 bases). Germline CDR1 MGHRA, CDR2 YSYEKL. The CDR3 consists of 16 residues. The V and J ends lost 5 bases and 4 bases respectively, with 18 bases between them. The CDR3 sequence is CASSFIGAKPYNEQFF. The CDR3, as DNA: TGCGCCAGCAGCTTCATTGGGGCTAAACCATACAATGAGCAGTTCTTC.

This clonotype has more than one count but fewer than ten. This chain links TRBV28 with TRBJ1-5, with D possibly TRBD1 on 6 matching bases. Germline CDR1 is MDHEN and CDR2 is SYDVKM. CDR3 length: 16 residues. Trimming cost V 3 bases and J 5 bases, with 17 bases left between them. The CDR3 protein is CASSLPPTGWDQPQHF. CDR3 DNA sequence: TGTGCCAGCAGTTTGCCCCCAACAGGGTGGGATCAGCCCCAGCATTTT.

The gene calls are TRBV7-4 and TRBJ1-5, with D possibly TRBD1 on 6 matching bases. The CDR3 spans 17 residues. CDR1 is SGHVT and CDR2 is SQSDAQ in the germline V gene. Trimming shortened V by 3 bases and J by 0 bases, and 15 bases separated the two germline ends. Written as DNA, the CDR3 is TGTGCCAGCAGCTTTCTGGCGAGGGACATTAGCAATCAGCCCCAGCATTTT. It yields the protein CASSFLARDISNQPQHF.

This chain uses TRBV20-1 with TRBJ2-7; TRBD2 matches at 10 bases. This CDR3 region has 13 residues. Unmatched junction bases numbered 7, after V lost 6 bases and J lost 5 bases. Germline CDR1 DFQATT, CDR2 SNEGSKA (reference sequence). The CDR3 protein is CSADGTSDDEQYF. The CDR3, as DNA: TGCAGTGCAGACGGGACTAGCGATGACGAGCAGTACTTC.

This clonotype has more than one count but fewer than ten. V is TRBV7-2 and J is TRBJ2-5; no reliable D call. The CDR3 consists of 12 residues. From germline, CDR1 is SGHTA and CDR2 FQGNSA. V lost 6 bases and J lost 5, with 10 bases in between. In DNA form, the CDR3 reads TGTGCCAGCAGACGCGTCCCGGAGACCCAGTACTTC. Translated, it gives CASRRVPETQYF.

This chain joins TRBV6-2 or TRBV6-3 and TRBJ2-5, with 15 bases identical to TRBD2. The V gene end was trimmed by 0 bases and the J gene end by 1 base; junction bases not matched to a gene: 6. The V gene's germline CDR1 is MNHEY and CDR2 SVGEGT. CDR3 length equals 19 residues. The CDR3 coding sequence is TGTGCCAGCAGTTACTCCGGACTAGCGGGAGGGGTGCGCCAAGAGACCCAGTACTTC. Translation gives CASSYSGLAGGVRQETQYF.

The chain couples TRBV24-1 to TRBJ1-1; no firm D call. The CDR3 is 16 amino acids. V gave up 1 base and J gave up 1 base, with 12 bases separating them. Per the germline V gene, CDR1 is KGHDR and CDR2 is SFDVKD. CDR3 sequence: CATSDLKGGRNTEAFF. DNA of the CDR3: TGTGCCACCAGTGATTTAAAGGGAGGGAGGAACACTGAAGCTTTCTTT.

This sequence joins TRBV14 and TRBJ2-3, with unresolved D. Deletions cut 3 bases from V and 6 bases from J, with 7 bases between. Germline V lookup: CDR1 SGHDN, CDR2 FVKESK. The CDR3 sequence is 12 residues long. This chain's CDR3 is CASSQASDTQYF. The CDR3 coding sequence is TGTGCCAGCAGCCAGGCCTCGGATACGCAGTATTTT.

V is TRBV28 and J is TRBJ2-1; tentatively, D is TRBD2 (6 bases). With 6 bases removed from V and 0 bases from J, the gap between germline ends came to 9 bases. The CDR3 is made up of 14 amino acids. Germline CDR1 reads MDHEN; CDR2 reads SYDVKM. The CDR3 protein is CASSIAVSYNEQFF. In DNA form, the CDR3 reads TGTGCCAGCAGCATAGCGGTCTCCTACAATGAGCAGTTCTTC.

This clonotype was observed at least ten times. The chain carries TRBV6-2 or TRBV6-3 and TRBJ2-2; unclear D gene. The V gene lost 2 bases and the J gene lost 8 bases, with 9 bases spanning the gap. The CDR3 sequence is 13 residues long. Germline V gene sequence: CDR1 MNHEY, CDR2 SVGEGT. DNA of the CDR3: TGTGCCAGCAGTTACGGTTCAACTGGGGAGCTGTTTTTT. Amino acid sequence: CASSYGSTGELFF.

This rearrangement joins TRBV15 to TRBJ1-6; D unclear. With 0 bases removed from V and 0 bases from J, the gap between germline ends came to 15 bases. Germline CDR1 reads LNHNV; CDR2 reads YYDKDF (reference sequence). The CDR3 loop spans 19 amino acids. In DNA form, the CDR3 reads TGTGCCACCAGCAGAGATTACGTAGCTCAGAGCTCCTATAATTCACCCCTCCACTTT. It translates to CATSRDYVAQSSYNSPLHF.

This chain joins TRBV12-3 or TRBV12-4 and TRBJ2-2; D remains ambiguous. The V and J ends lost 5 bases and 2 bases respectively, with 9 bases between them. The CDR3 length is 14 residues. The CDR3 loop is CASSATVNTGELFF. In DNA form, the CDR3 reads TGTGCCAGCAGTGCAACAGTTAACACCGGGGAGCTGTTTTTT.

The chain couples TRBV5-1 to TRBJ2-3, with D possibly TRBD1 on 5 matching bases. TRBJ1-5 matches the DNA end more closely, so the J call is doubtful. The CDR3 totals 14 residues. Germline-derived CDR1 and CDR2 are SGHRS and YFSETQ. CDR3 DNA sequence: TGCGCCAGCAGCGGGCGGGGGGTCAGAGATACGCAGCATTTT. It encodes CASSGRGVRDTQHF.

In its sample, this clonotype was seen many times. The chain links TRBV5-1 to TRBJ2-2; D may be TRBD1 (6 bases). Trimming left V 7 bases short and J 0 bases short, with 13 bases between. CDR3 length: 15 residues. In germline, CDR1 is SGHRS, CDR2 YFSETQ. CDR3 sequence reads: CASGYGTSNTGELFF. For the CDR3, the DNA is TGCGCCAGCGGTTACGGGACATCGAACACCGGGGAGCTGTTTTTT.

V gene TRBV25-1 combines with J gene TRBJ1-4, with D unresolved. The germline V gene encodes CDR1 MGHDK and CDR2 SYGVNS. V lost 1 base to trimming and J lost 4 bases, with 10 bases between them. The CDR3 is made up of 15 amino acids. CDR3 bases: TGTGCCAGCAGTGAATGGCAGGCCCTTAATGAAAAACTGTTTTTT. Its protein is CASSEWQALNEKLFF.